A single sample is the source of the 27 T cell receptor beta chains below, sequenced in a study of T cells after yellow fever vaccination. A single record per CDR3 protein comes from TCRdb applying MiXCR to the 5' RACE reads. The sample includes roughly 150,000 distinct CDR3 sequences, more than 6% of them seen just once. The sequenced sample was CD4+ T cells sorted from PBMCs, obtained 5 days after the yellow fever booster vaccination. These receptor sequences come from a young man who received the YFV17D yellow fever vaccine.

There are many counts of this clonotype. This chain joins TRBV20-1 and TRBJ1-1, with TRBD1 identical over 7 bases. The CDR3 loop spans 12 amino acids. The V segment lost 7 bases and the J segment 1 base; nucleotides outside the gene matches: 3. Germline V CDR1 and CDR2: DFQATT, SNEGSKA (reference sequence). CDR3 DNA: TGCAGTGGGGGACAGCAGAACACTGAAGCTTTCTTT. This codes for CSGGQQNTEAFF.

Comment on this clonotype: A much larger clone lies a single base off, so this may be a read error. The chain uses TRBV20-1 and TRBJ1-5, with unresolved D. Germline V gene data show CDR1 as DFQATT and CDR2 as SNEGSKA (reference sequence). Trimming stripped 2 bases from V and 8 bases from J, with 22 bases between. The CDR3 consists of 16 residues. DNA for the CDR3: TGCAGTGCTAGACAAAGGACCTTTTGGTCTGAGGAGCCCCAGCATTTT. It translates to CSARQRTFWSEEPQHF.

This clonotype was seen more than once but under ten times. The genes are TRBV25-1 and TRBJ2-7, with D perhaps TRBD1 (6 bases). Trimming removed 10 bases at V and 5 bases at J, with 12 bases between. Germline CDR1 and CDR2: MGHDK and SYGVNS. The CDR3 runs to 11 residues. Here the CDR3 reads CATARGHEQYF. In DNA, the CDR3 is TGTGCCACCGCCAGGGGCCACGAGCAGTACTTC.

This chain joins TRBV7-8 and TRBJ1-5, with D unresolved. Looked up from germline, CDR1 is SGHVS and CDR2 is FQNEAQ. Trimming shortened V by 1 base and J by 2 bases, and 9 bases separated the two germline ends. This CDR3 contains 15 residues. The CDR3 reads CASSLDWGRNQPQHF. The DNA for the CDR3 is TGTGCCAGCAGCTTAGACTGGGGTCGCAATCAGCCCCAGCATTTT.

The table lists this clonotype with many counts. The rearrangement joins TRBV5-1 to TRBJ2-1, with D unresolved. Trimming removed 0 bases at V and 4 bases at J, with 5 bases between. The CDR3 runs 13 residues. The germline CDR1 and CDR2 sequences are SGHRS and YFSETQ. The DNA of the CDR3 is TGCGCCAGCAGCTTGGCCAGGTACAATGAGCAGTTCTTC. Protein sequence: CASSLARYNEQFF.

The table lists this clonotype with many counts. The V and J genes are TRBV24-1 and TRBJ2-2; D call uncertain. V was shortened by 5 bases and J by 2 bases, with 5 bases between the two germline ends. Germline CDR1 reads KGHDR; CDR2 reads SFDVKD. This CDR3 has 13 amino acids. For the CDR3, the DNA is TGTGCCACCAGTGCGCAAAACACCGGGGAGCTGTTTTTT. It encodes CATSAQNTGELFF.

The chain employs TRBV4-3 and TRBJ2-6, with D tentatively TRBD2 (6 bases). The germline V gene encodes CDR1 LGHNA and CDR2 YSLEER. V gave up 0 bases and J gave up 0 bases, with 6 bases separating them. The CDR3 length is 16 residues. In nucleotides, the CDR3 is TGCGCCAGCAGCCAAGAAGCGGGCTCTGGGGCCAACGTCCTGACTTTC. Amino acids: CASSQEAGSGANVLTF.

This clonotype was seen repeatedly, ten times or more. J is TRBJ2-5 and V is TRBV7-2; D gene unclear. Germline CDR1 and CDR2: SGHTA and FQGNSA. Trimming stripped 1 base from V and 5 bases from J, with 11 bases between. This CDR3 contains 14 residues. This CDR3 reads CASSLDAQLETQYF. CDR3 nucleotides: TGTGCCAGCAGCTTAGACGCACAGTTGGAGACCCAGTACTTC.

A remark on this clonotype: A read error may explain this, as a much larger clone is one base away. The chain employs TRBV7-8 and TRBJ2-2, with a possible D match to TRBD1 (6 bases). CDR3 length: 15 residues. The ends were cut back, 1 base at V and 9 bases at J, with 15 bases in the middle. Germline V lookup: CDR1 SGHVS, CDR2 FQNEAQ. CDR3 amino acids: CASSLEQGKTRELFF. In DNA form, the CDR3 reads TGTGCCAGCAGCTTAGAACAGGGTAAAACCAGGGAGCTGTTTTTT.

There are many counts of this clonotype. This chain links TRBV11-1 with TRBJ2-1; 16 nucleotides match TRBD2. The CDR3 totals 19 residues. V shed 5 bases, J shed 8 bases, and the junction held 15 bases outside the gene matches. Germline loops: CDR1 SGHAT, CDR2 FQDESV (reference sequence). CDR3 residues: CASSPHAGLAGGPRDEQFF. CDR3 bases: TGTGCCAGCAGCCCCCATGCGGGACTAGCGGGAGGGCCGAGGGATGAGCAGTTCTTC.

This clonotype was seen at least ten times. The V gene is TRBV28, the J gene TRBJ2-7; possibly TRBD2 for D (6 bases). The V gene's germline CDR1 is MDHEN and CDR2 SYDVKM. This CDR3 region has 15 residues. The V end lost 6 bases, the J end lost 1 base, and 16 bases lay between the germline ends. CDR3 sequence: CASSRPSENSYEQYF. In DNA form, the CDR3 reads TGTGCCAGCAGCCGCCCTAGCGAAAATTCCTACGAGCAGTACTTC.

This clonotype has ten or more counts. The genes are TRBV5-1 and TRBJ2-6; D might be TRBD2 (5 bases). V gave up 4 bases and J gave up 2 bases, with 7 bases separating them. The CDR3 contains 14 residues. Looked up from germline, CDR1 is SGHRS and CDR2 is YFSETQ. The CDR3 bases are TGCGCCAGCAGCCTACTAGCTGGGGCCAACGTCCTGACTTTC. The encoded protein is CASSLLAGANVLTF.

This clonotype came up many times. The rearrangement links TRBV29-1 to TRBJ2-3; D ambiguous. This CDR3 contains 11 residues. Germline CDR1 and CDR2: SQVTM and ANQGSEA. Trimming took 6 bases from V and 2 from J, leaving 6 bases between them. CDR3 sequence: CSVKNTDTQYF. In DNA, the CDR3 is TGCAGCGTCAAGAACACAGATACGCAGTATTTT.

This clonotype was detected ten times or more. This sequence joins TRBV11-1 and TRBJ2-1, with D unresolved. The CDR3 runs 18 residues. Germline assignment: CDR1 SGHAT and CDR2 FQDESV (reference sequence). V was cut by 7 bases and J by 9 bases, with 31 bases left in between. The CDR3 is CASTTTRDPGPTALEQFF. CDR3 coding DNA: TGTGCCAGCACCACGACGAGAGATCCCGGGCCCACCGCCCTTGAGCAGTTCTTC.

This clonotype showed up many times. The gene calls are TRBV6-5 and TRBJ2-1; 9 bases agree with TRBD1. There are 14 residues in the CDR3. Germline trimming cut 4 bases from V and 5 bases from J; bases unmatched to any gene: 3. In germline, CDR1 is MNHEY, CDR2 SVGAGI. This chain's CDR3 is CASSLDRGNNEQFF. CDR3 nucleotides: TGTGCCAGCAGTTTGGACAGGGGAAACAATGAGCAGTTCTTC.

The sample holds many counts of this clonotype. V and J are TRBV4-3 and TRBJ2-7; 7 nucleotides agree with TRBD1. The CDR3 has 14 residues. Germline-derived CDR1 and CDR2 are LGHNA and YSLEER. The V segment lost 0 bases and the J segment 2 bases; nucleotides outside the gene matches: 1. The CDR3 sequence is CASSQDDRAYEQYF. The CDR3 DNA follows: TGCGCCAGCAGCCAAGACGACAGGGCCTACGAGCAGTACTTC.

This clonotype has ten or more counts. The V call is TRBV5-1, the J call TRBJ2-2, with 11 bases matching TRBD2. J gave up 4 bases and V 4 bases, and 6 bases lay outside the gene matches. Germline CDR1 is SGHRS and CDR2 is YFSETQ. This CDR3 spans 16 amino acids. CDR3 bases: TGCGCCAGCAGCCGAGGGACTAGCGGAGGCACCGGGGAGCTGTTTTTT. This translates into CASSRGTSGGTGELFF.

This clonotype was detected ten times or more. The gene calls are TRBV6-5 and TRBJ1-1; D possibly corresponds to TRBD1 (6 bases). The V end was cut by 5 bases, the J end by 6 bases, with 10 bases between. The CDR3 is made up of 12 amino acids. Germline CDR1 MNHEY, CDR2 SVGAGI. CDR3 amino acids: CASSTPGAEAFF. CDR3 sequence (DNA): TGTGCCAGCAGTACGCCAGGGGCTGAAGCTTTCTTT.

This clonotype has a count of ten or more. The chain has TRBV11-1 and TRBJ2-5; D unresolved. V was pared by 2 bases and J by 1 base, with 20 bases between. There are 18 residues in the CDR3. CDR1 is SGHAT, CDR2 FQDESV, per germline (reference sequence). The CDR3 sequence is CASSLISYRARGQETQYF. The CDR3 bases are TGTGCCAGCAGCTTAATCTCCTATCGCGCTAGAGGCCAAGAGACCCAGTACTTC.

This clonotype showed up many times. V is TRBV20-1 and J is TRBJ2-1; D possibly corresponds to TRBD2 (5 bases). V was clipped by 4 bases and J by 2 bases, with 12 bases between them. CDR1 is DFQATT, CDR2 SNEGSKA, per germline (reference sequence). This CDR3 is 14 amino acids long. The CDR3 coding sequence is TGCAGTGCTAACGGCGGGCACCCCTACAATGAGCAGTTCTTC. Amino acids: CSANGGHPYNEQFF.

This clonotype was recorded at least ten times. CDR3 coding DNA: TGCAGTGCCACCGGCGGGGGCAATCAGCCCCAGCATTTT. This encodes CSATGGGNQPQHF. This chain connects TRBV20-1 to TRBJ1-5; D not resolved. CDR1 is DFQATT and CDR2 is SNEGSKA in the germline V gene (reference sequence). V dropped 6 bases and J dropped 2 bases, with 11 bases sitting between them. The CDR3 is made up of 13 amino acids.

This clonotype was detected only a few times. This sequence joins TRBV7-9 and TRBJ1-4, with 9 bases lining up with TRBD1. The CDR3 length is 14 residues. The V segment lost 5 bases and the J segment 10 bases; nucleotides outside the gene matches: 8. Germline CDR1 SEHNR, CDR2 FQNEAQ (reference sequence). CDR3: CASSETGGSVKLFF. DNA of the CDR3: TGTGCCAGCAGCGAAACAGGGGGCTCTGTAAAACTGTTTTTT.

A note on this clonotype: A much larger clone lies a single base off, so this may be a read error. This chain links TRBV4-2 with TRBJ2-3; possibly TRBD2 for D (5 bases). The V gene's germline CDR1 is LGHNA and CDR2 YNFKEQ. The CDR3 is 17 residues long. Trimming removed 4 bases from V and 6 bases from J, with 23 bases in between. The CDR3 coding sequence is TGTGCCAGCAGCCCCGAGGCAGGAGCTGGGCGGGTGGATACGCAGTATTTT. Its translation is CASSPEAGAGRVDTQYF.

With regard to this clonotype: One base away lies a much larger clone, so this may be a sequencing read error. This chain links TRBV6-2 or TRBV6-3 with TRBJ1-5, with TRBD1 matching over 8 bases. CDR1 and CDR2 (germline): MNHEY, SVGEGT. Germline trimming cut 5 bases from V and 4 bases from J; bases unmatched to any gene: 7. The CDR3 runs to 15 residues. The CDR3 region has the DNA TGTGCCAGCAGTAAAATACAGGGGGATAATCAGCCCCAGCATTTT. It specifies CASSKIQGDNQPQHF.

This clonotype was counted ten times or more. The chain has TRBV7-8 and TRBJ2-7; TRBD1 matches 10 bases. V trimming: 2 bases; J trimming: 3 bases; junction bases outside the gene matches: 4. Germline V gene sequence: CDR1 SGHVS, CDR2 FQNEAQ. The CDR3 totals 15 residues. The CDR3 coding sequence is TGTGCCAGCAGCTTAAATAGGACAGGGGGCTACGAGCAGTACTTC. Its protein is CASSLNRTGGYEQYF.

This clonotype was seen ten or more times. The chain links TRBV10-2 to TRBJ2-2; 8 bases map to TRBD2. Germline CDR1 and CDR2: WSHSY and SAAADI. V dropped 7 bases and J dropped 7; count of bases not matched to a gene: 8. The CDR3 is made up of 14 amino acids. This CDR3 reads CASKFAGGGGELFF. The CDR3 bases are TGCGCCAGCAAATTTGCGGGGGGCGGCGGGGAGCTGTTTTTT.

This clonotype was recorded at least ten times. This chain uses TRBV5-1 with TRBJ2-1; 7 positions match TRBD2. J was trimmed by 5 bases and V by 4 bases; bases with no gene match: 15. Germline CDR1 SGHRS, CDR2 YFSETQ. This CDR3 is 17 amino acids long. In DNA, the CDR3 is TGCGCCAGCAGCCCCCCTGGGGGGGGACTTGGGCACAATGAGCAGTTCTTC. This gives the protein CASSPPGGGLGHNEQFF.